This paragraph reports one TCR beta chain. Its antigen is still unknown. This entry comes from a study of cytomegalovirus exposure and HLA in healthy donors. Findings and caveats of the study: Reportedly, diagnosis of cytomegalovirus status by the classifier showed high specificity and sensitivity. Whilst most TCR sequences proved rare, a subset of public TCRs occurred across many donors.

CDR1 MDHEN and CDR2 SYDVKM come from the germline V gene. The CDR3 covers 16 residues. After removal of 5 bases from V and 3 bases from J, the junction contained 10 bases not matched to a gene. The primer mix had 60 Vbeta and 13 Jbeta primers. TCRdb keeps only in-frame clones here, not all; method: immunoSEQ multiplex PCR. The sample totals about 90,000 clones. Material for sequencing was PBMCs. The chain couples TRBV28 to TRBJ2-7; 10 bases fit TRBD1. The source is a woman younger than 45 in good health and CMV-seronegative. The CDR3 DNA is TGTGCCAGCAGTCCGGCCGTCGGGACAGGGGTCTACGAGCAGTACTTC. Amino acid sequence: CASSPAVGTGVYEQYF.